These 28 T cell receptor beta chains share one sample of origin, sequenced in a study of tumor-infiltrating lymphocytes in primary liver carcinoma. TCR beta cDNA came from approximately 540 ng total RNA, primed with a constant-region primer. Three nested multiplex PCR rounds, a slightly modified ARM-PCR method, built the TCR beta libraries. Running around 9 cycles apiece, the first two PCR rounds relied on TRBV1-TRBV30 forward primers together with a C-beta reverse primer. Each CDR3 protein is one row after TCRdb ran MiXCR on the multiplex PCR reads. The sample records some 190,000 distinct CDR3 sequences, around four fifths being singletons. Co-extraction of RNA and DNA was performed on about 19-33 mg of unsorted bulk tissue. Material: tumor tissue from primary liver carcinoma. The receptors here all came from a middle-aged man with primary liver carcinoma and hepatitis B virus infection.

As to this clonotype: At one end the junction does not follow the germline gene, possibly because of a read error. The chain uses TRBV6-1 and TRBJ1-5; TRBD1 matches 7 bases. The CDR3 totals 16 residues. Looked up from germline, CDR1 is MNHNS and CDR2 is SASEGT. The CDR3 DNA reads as TGTGCCAGTAGTGAAGGAGGGGGCGAGATCAATCAGCCCCAGCATTTT. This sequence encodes CASSEGGGEINQPQHF.

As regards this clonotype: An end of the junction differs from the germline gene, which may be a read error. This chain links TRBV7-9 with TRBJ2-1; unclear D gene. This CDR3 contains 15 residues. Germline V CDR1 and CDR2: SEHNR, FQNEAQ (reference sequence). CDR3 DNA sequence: TGTGCCAGCAGTGACCGTTTATCCGAAGACAATGAGCAGTCCTTC. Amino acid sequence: CASSDRLSEDNEQSF.

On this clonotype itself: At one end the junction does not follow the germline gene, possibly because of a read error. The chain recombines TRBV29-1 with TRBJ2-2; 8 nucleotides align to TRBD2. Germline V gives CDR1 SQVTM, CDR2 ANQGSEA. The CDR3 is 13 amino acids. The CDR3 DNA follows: TGCAGCGTTGGACTAGCGAGCACCGCGGAGCTATTTTTT. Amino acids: CSVGLASTAELFF.

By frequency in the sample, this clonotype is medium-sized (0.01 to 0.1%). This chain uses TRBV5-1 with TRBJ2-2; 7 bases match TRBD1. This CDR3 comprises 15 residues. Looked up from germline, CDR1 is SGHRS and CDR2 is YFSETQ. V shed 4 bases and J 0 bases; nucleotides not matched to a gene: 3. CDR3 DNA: TGCGCCAGCAGCGACAGGGTCCCGAACACCGGGGAGCTGTTTTTT. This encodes CASSDRVPNTGELFF.

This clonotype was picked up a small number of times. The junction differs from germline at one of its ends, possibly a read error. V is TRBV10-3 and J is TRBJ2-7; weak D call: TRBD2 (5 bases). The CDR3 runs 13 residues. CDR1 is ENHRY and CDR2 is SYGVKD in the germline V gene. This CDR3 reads CATSGPGKHEQCF. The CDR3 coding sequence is TGTGCCACCAGTGGGCCGGGGAAGCACGAGCAGTGCTTC.

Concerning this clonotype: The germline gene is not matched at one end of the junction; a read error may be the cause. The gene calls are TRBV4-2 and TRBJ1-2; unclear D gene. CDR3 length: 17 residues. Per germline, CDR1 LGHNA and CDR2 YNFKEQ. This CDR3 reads CASSQESAQELNYGCTF. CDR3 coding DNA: TGTGCCAGCAGCCAAGAATCCGCCCAGGAGCTTAACTATGGCTGCACCTTC.

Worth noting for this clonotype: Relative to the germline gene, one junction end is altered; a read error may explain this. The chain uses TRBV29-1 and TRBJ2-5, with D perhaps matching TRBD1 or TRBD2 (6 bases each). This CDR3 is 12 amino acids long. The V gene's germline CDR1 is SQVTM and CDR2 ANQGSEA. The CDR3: CSGMDSGGTQNF. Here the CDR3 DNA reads TGTAGCGGTATGGACAGTGGAGGGACCCAGAACTTC.

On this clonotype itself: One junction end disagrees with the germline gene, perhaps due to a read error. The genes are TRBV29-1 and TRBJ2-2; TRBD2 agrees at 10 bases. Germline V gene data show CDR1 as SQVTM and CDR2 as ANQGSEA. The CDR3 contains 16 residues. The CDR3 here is CSVAGLATTNTGVLFF. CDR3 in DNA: TGCAGCGTTGCGGGACTAGCGACAACGAACACCGGGGTGCTGTTTTTC.

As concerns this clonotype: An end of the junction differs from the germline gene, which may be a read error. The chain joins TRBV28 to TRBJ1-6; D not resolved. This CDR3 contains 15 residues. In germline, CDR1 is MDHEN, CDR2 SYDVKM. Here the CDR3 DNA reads TGTGCCAGCAGTTTACCACTGGGCAATAATTCACCCTTCCACTTT. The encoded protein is CASSLPLGNNSPFHF. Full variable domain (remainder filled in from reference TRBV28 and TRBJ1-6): DVKVTQSSRYLVKRTGEKVFLECVQDMDHENMFWYRQDPGLGLRLIYFSYDVKMKEKGDIPEGYSVSREKKERFSLILESASTNQTSMYLCASSLPLGNNSPFHFGNGTRLTVT.

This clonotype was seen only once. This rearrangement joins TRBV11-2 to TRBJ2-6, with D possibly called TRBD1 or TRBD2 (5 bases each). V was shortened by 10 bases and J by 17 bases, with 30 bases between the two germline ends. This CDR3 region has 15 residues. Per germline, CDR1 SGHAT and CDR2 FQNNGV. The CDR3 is CATRRPRSGTNIMTF. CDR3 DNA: TGTGCCACTCGGCGGCCGCGCTCTGGGACCAACATCATGACTTTC. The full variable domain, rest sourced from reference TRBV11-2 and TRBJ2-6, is EAGVAQSPRYKIIEKRQSVAFWCNPISGHATLYWYQQILGQGPKLLIQFQNNGVVDDSQLPKDRFSAERLKGVDSTLKIQPAKLEDSAVYLCATRRPRSGTNIMTFGAGSRLTVL.

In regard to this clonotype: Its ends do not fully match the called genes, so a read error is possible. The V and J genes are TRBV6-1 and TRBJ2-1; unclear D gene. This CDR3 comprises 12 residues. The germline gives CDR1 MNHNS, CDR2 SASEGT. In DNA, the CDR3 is TGTGCCAGCATTCCGTGCTACAATGAGGAGTTCTTC. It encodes CASIPCYNEEFF.

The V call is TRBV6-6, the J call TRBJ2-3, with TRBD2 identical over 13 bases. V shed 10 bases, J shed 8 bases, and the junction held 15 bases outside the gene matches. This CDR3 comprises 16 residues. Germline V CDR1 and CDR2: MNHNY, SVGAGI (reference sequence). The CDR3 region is CATRLAGGPRIGTQYF. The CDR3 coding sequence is TGTGCCACCCGACTAGCGGGAGGTCCCCGCATAGGTACGCAGTATTTT.

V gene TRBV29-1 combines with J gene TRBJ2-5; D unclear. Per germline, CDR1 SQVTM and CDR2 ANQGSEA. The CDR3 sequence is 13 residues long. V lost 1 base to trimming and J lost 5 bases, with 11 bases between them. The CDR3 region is CSVEVPLQETQYF. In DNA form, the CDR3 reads TGCAGCGTTGAAGTTCCCCTACAGGAGACCCAGTACTTC.

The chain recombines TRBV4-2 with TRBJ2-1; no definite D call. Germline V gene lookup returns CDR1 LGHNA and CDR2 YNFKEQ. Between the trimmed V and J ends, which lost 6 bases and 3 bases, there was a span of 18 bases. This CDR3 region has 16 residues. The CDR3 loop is CASSHESSVNYNEQFF. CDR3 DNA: TGTGCCAGCAGTCACGAGAGCAGCGTGAACTACAATGAGCAGTTCTTC.

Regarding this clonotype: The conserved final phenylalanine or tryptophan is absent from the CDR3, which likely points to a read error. The CDR3 nucleotides are TGTCCCAGTAGCTTAAGAGGGAAGGCCCAGTACTTG. This translates into CPSSLRGKAQYL. The chain carries TRBV11-1 and TRBJ2-5, with D possibly being TRBD2 (5 bases). From germline, CDR1 is SGHAT and CDR2 FQDESV (reference sequence). This CDR3 region has 12 residues.

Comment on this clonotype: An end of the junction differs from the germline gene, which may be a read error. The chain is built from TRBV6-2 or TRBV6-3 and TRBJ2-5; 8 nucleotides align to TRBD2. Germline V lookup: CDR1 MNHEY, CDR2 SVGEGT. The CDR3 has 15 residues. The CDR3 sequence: CANSPLLAGGETQYF. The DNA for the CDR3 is TGTGCCAACAGCCCCCTGCTAGCGGGCGGAGAGACCCAGTATTTC.

CDR3 protein: CASIRTLVLALHF. The CDR3, as DNA: TGTGCCAGCATCCGGACACTGGTTTTAGCCCTCCACTTT. The genes are TRBV11-1 and TRBJ1-6; maybe TRBD1 (5 bases). This CDR3 has 13 residues. Germline V gives CDR1 SGHAT, CDR2 FQDESV (reference sequence). V shed 7 bases and J shed 14 bases, with 18 bases lying between them.

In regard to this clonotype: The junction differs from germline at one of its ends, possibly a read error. CDR3 residues: CASSSGLGNTQCF. CDR3 nucleotide sequence: TGTGCCAGCAGTTCCGGACTAGGGAACACCCAGTGTTTC. This chain uses TRBV6-2 or TRBV6-3 with TRBJ2-5; 7 nucleotides agree with TRBD2. This CDR3 contains 13 residues. Germline V lookup: CDR1 MNHEY, CDR2 SVGEGT.

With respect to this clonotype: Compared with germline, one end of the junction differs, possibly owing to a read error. The CDR3 is CASSQDQTGFYNEQFF. In DNA form, the CDR3 reads TGCGCCAGCAGCCAAGATCAGACGGGCTTCTACAATGAACAGTTCTTC. This chain connects TRBV4-3 to TRBJ2-1; D not resolved. Germline CDR1 LGHNA, CDR2 YSLEER. CDR3 length: 16 amino acids.

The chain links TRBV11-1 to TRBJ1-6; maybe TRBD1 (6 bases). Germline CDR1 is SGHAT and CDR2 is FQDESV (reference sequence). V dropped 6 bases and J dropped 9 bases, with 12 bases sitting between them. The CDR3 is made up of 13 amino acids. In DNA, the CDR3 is TGTGCCAGCAGGGGGACATTGGTTTCACCCCTCCACTTT. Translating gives CASRGTLVSPLHF.

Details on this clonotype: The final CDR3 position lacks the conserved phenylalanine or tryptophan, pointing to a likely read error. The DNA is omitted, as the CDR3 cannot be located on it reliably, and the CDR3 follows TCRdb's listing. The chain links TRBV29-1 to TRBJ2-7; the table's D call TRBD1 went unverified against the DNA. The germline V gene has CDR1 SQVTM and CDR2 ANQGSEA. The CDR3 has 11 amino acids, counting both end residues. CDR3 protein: CSAGQTYEQYL.

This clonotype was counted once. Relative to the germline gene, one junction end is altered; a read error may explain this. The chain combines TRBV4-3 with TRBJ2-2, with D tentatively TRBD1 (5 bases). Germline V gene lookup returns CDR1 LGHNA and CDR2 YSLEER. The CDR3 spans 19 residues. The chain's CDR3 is CASSPRSPTRGGSTWELFF. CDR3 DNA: TGCGCCAGCAGCCCCCGAAGCCCGACAAGGGGCGGTTCCACCTGGGAACTGTTTTTT.

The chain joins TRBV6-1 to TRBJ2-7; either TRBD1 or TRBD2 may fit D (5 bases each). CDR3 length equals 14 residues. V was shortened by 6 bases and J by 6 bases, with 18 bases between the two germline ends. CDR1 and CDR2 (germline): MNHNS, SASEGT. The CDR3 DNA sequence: TGTGCCAGCAGCACCGGGGCGGGTCGATCCGAGCAGTACTTC. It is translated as CASSTGAGRSEQYF.

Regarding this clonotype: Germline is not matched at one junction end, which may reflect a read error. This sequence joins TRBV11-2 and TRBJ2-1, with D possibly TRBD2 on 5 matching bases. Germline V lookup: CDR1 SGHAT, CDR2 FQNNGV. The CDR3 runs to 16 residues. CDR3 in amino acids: CTSTLSSQSSYNAQFF. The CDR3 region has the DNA TGTACCAGCACTCTTTCTAGCCAGAGCTCCTACAATGCGCAGTTCTTC.

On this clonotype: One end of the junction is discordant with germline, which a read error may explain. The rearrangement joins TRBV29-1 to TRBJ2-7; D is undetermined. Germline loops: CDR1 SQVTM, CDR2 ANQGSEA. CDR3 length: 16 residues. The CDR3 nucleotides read TGCAGCGCCATGACATTTGTGACCGGCACTCCCTACGAGCATTACTTC. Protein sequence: CSAMTFVTGTPYEHYF.

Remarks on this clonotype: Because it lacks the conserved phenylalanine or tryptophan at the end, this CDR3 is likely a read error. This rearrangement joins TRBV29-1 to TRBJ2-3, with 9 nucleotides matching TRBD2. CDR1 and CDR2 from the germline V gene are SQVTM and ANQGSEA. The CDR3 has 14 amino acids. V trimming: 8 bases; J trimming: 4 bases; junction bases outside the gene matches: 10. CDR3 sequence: CSLGASGRPDTQYS. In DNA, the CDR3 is TGCAGCTTGGGCGCCAGCGGGAGGCCAGATACGCAGTATTCT.

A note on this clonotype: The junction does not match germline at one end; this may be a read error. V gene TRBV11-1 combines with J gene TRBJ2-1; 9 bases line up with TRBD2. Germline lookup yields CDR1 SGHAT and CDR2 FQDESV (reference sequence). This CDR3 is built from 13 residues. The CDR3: CASNAGGPNEQLF. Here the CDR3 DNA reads TGTGCCAGCAATGCGGGAGGGCCGAATGAGCAGTTGTTC.

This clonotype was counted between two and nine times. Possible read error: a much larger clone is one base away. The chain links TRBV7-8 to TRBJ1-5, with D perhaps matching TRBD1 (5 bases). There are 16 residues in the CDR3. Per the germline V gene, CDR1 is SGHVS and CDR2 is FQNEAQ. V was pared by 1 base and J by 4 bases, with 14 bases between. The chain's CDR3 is CASSLVDRVINQPQHF. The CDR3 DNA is TGTGCCAGCAGCTTAGTAGACAGAGTGATTAATCAGCCCCAGCATTTT.